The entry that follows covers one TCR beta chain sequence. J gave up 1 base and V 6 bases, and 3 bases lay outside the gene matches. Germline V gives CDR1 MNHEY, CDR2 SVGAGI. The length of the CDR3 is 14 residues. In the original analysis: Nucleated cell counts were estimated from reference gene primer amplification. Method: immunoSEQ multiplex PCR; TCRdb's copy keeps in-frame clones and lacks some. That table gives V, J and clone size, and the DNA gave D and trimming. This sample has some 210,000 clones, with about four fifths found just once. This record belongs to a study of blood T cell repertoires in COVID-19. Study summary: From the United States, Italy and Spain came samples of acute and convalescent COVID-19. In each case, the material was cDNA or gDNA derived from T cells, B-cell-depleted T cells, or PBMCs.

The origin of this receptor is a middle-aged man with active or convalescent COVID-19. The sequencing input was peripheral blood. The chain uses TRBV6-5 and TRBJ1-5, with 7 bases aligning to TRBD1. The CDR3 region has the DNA TGTGCCAGCAGGGGACAGCCCAGCAATCAGCCCCAGCATTTT. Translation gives CASRGQPSNQPQHF.